A single T cell receptor beta chain is shown here with its context. Looked up from germline, CDR1 is PRHDT and CDR2 is FYEKMQ (reference sequence). The length of the CDR3 is 15 residues. Trimming cost V 4 bases and J 5 bases, with 17 bases left between them. The sample belongs to a study of CD8 T cells in Susac syndrome. RNA in amounts of about 0.45 to 1 ug was reverse transcribed with random hexamers. With immunoSEQ multiplex PCR, TCR beta CDR3 was amplified across 54 Vbeta and 13 Jbeta. MiXCR, run by TCRdb on the immunoSEQ multiplex PCR reads, gives a single entry per CDR3 protein. The sample includes around 170,000 distinct CDR3 sequences, just under 95% of them seen just once. The authors sequenced TCR beta from blood CD8+ and CD4+ T cells.

This chain links TRBV13 with TRBJ2-5, with D perhaps assigned TRBD1 or TRBD2 (5 bases each). Sequenced sample: CD8+ T cells from PBMCs. The TCR originated in a human donor with Susac syndrome. The CDR3 loop reads CASSSGTLRRETQYF. In DNA form, the CDR3 reads TGTGCCAGCAGCTCCGGGACCTTAAGACGGGAGACCCAGTACTTC.